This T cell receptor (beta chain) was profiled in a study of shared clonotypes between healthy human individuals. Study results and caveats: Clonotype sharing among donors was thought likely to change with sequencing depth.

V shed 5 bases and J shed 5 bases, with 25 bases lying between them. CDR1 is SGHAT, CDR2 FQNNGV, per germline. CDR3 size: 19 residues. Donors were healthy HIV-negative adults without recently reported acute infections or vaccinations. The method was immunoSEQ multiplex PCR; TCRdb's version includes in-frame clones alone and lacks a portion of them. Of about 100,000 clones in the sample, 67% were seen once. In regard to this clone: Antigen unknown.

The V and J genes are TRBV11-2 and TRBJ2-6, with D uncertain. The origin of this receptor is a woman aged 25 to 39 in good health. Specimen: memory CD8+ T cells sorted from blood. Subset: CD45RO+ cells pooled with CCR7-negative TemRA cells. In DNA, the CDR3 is TGTGCCAGCAGCAACCTAGTCAGAGGACGACAAAGTCGGGCCAACGTCCTGACTTTC. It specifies CASSNLVRGRQSRANVLTF.